This TCR beta chain was identified in a study of cytotoxic CD8 clonotypes in ibrutinib-treated CLL. Study-level background: Each sample contained, on average, just over 250,000 productive templates and nearly 95,000 productive rearrangements.

Here immunoSEQ multiplex PCR was the method, and the copy in TCRdb shows in-frame clones only, minus some. The sample holds roughly 30,000 clones, 70% to 80% seen once. Cryopreserved PBMCs supplied about 1.9 micrograms of genomic DNA for TCR beta libraries. The CDR3 sequence is 14 residues long. V lost 5 bases and J lost 1, with 12 bases in between. Germline CDR1 reads SGHRS; CDR2 reads YFSETQ. Study-level points and caveats: Sampling times, which were not matched between the groups, differed between sustained-remission patients and progressing patients.

To note about this clone: As yet, its antigen is unknown.

The material sequenced was PBMCs, taken after 36 months of ibrutinib treatment. The chain carries TRBV5-1 and TRBJ1-1; D possibly corresponds to TRBD1 (5 bases). This clonotype originated in a human donor with chronic lymphocytic leukemia. The CDR3 is CASSSIDRNTEAFF. The CDR3, as DNA: TGCGCCAGCAGTTCTATTGACAGGAACACTGAAGCTTTCTTT.